The 4 T cell receptor beta chains below were found in one sample sequenced in a study of blood T cells in healthy people across ages. The second PCR ran about 6 to 12 cycles with a sample-barcoded 5' primer and J-beta primers. One entry per CDR3 protein results from TCRdb running MiXCR on the 5' RACE reads. The sample gives about 1.8 million distinct CDR3 sequences, around half of which show up once; approximately 2% is in the top ten. The sample consisted of blood. These receptors were collected from a woman aged 40 to 50 in good health.

V is TRBV7-8 and J is TRBJ2-5; 9 positions agree with TRBD2. The V gene end was trimmed by 2 bases and the J gene end by 11 bases; junction bases not matched to a gene: 18. From germline, CDR1 is SGHVS and CDR2 FQNEAQ. CDR3 length equals 17 residues. The CDR3 sequence: CASSLFASGVPKDEQYF. CDR3 bases: TGTGCCAGCAGCTTATTTGCTAGCGGGGTTCCAAAGGATGAGCAGTACTTC.

The CDR3 region has the DNA TGTGCCAGCAGCTTAGAGGGTTTCGAGGGGGCTCGGGGCTACACCTTC. It codes for CASSLEGFEGARGYTF. The chain employs TRBV7-2 and TRBJ1-2; TRBD1 agrees at 7 bases. Germline V gene sequence: CDR1 SGHTA, CDR2 FQGNSA. V was clipped by 1 base and J by 8 bases; unmatched bases: 13. The CDR3 has 16 amino acids.

The chain links TRBV11-2 to TRBJ2-1, with 12 nucleotides matching TRBD2. The CDR3 loop spans 16 amino acids. From germline, CDR1 is SGHAT and CDR2 FQNNGV. V lost 5 bases to trimming and J lost 4 bases; unmatched junction nucleotides: 6. CDR3 nucleotide sequence: TGTGCCAGCAGCCCCGGGACTAGCGGGCGTTACAATGAGCAGTTCTTC. The encoded protein is CASSPGTSGRYNEQFF.

The chain couples TRBV29-1 to TRBJ2-1; no reliable D call. The CDR3 runs 13 residues. Trimming left V 4 bases short and J 1 base short, with 8 bases between. The germline V gene has CDR1 SQVTM and CDR2 ANQGSEA. CDR3 nucleotides: TGCAGCGTTGGGGCAGCGTCCTACAATGAGCAGTTCTTC. Its translation: CSVGAASYNEQFF.